Below are 10 T cell receptor beta chains sequenced from a single sample in a study of cytomegalovirus exposure and HLA in healthy donors. Method: immunoSEQ multiplex PCR; TCRdb's copy keeps in-frame clones and lacks some. The sample lists roughly 260,000 clones; 90% were seen once. The sequencing sample was made of PBMCs. Source of these receptors: a woman aged 18-29 years in good health and CMV-seronegative.

This clone was recorded only once. This sequence joins TRBV15 and TRBJ2-1; 11 nucleotides agree with TRBD1. From germline, CDR1 is LNHNV and CDR2 YYDKDF (reference sequence). CDR3 length: 14 amino acids. The V segment lost 3 bases and the J segment 7 bases; nucleotides outside the gene matches: 2. CDR3 nucleotide sequence: TGTGCCACCAGCAGCCGGGACAGGGGGAATGAGCAGTTCTTC. Protein product: CATSSRDRGNEQFF.

J is TRBJ1-2 and V is TRBV19; 8 bases agree with TRBD1. V lost 3 bases and J lost 3; bases outside the gene matches: 3. From germline, CDR1 is LNHDA and CDR2 SQIVND (reference sequence). This CDR3 has 14 amino acids. For the CDR3, the DNA is TGTGCCAGTAGTATGCAGGGGGCCGACTATGGCTACACCTTC. Translating it yields CASSMQGADYGYTF.

This chain connects TRBV5-1 to TRBJ2-1; perhaps TRBD2 as D (6 bases). This CDR3 contains 16 residues. Trimming removed 3 bases from V and 9 bases from J, with 22 bases in between. Germline lookup yields CDR1 SGHRS and CDR2 YFSETQ. This CDR3 is CASSSVLGGLRVEQFF. CDR3 DNA sequence: TGCGCCAGCAGCTCCGTTCTGGGAGGCCTACGCGTTGAGCAGTTCTTC.

The V gene is TRBV7-7, the J gene TRBJ2-5, with TRBD2 matching 8 bases. The V and J ends lost 5 bases and 2 bases, in that order; junction bases with no gene match: 1. Germline assignment: CDR1 SSHAT and CDR2 FNYEAQ (reference sequence). CDR3 length: 13 residues. In DNA form, the CDR3 reads TGTGCCAGCAGCCGGGGGGGACAAGAGACCCAGTACTTC. Translation: CASSRGGQETQYF.

DNA for the CDR3: TGCGCCAGCAGTCAGCGACCAATTACGGACAGCTACGAGCAGTACTTC. Residues: CASSQRPITDSYEQYF. The rearrangement uses TRBV23-1 and TRBJ2-7; the D gene is possibly TRBD1 (6 bases). TRBV23-1 has ORF status, its function being uncertain. The length of the CDR3 is 16 residues. The V and J ends lost 3 bases and 3 bases respectively, with 18 bases between them.

The table lists this clone with a count of one. CDR3 in amino acids: CASSPDRSYEQYF. CDR3 nucleotides: TGTGCCAGCAGCCCCGACAGAAGCTACGAGCAGTACTTC. This chain connects TRBV6-5 to TRBJ2-7; TRBD1 is a possible D gene (5 bases). V shed 6 bases and J shed 3 bases, with 12 bases lying between them. Germline CDR1 is MNHEY and CDR2 is SVGAGI. The CDR3 runs to 13 residues.

The chain carries TRBV9 and TRBJ2-3; TRBD2 might be the D (5 bases). Germline assignment: CDR1 SGDLS and CDR2 YYNGEE. Trimming removed 4 bases at V and 4 bases at J, with 19 bases between. The CDR3 is 16 residues long. The CDR3 coding sequence is TGTGCCAGCAGCTCCCCGGTTAGCGCCCTCCCAGATACGCAGTATTTT. This translates into CASSSPVSALPDTQYF.

This chain connects TRBV27 to TRBJ2-3; perhaps TRBD2 as D (7 bases). Germline loops: CDR1 MNHEY, CDR2 SMNVEV (reference sequence). V shed 4 bases and J shed 9 bases, with 17 bases lying between them. CDR3 length: 14 amino acids. The CDR3 is CASSWGGAGETQYF. The CDR3 nucleotides are TGTGCCAGCAGTTGGGGGGGCGCGGGCGAGACGCAGTATTTT.

The CDR3, as DNA: TGCGCCAGCAGCTTGGGGTCGTCTCCGGGGGGGCAAGATACGCAGTATTTT. It specifies CASSLGSSPGGQDTQYF. The rearrangement links TRBV5-1 to TRBJ2-3; 8 bases align to TRBD2. CDR1 is SGHRS and CDR2 is YFSETQ in the germline V gene. The CDR3 has 17 residues. With V trimmed by 0 bases and J by 5 bases, 11 bases remained unmatched. Full variable domain (missing parts from reference TRBV5-1 and TRBJ2-3): KAGVTQTPRYLIKTRGQQVTLSCSPISGHRSVSWYQQTPGQGLQFLFEYFSETQRNKGNFPGRFSGRQFSNSRSEMNVSTLELGDSALYLCASSLGSSPGGQDTQYFGPGTRLTVL.

The chain couples TRBV28 to TRBJ2-1; 7 nucleotides agree with TRBD2. Germline V gene lookup returns CDR1 MDHEN and CDR2 SYDVKM. This CDR3 region has 15 residues. With 2 bases clipped from V and 5 bases from J, the junction kept 6 bases outside the gene matches. As DNA, the CDR3 is TGTGCCAGCAGTTTACCCGGGGGAGGGAACAATGAGCAGTTCTTC. It is translated as CASSLPGGGNNEQFF.